This T cell receptor beta chain derives from a study of blood T cell repertoires in COVID-19. Looking at the study overall: Material from acute and convalescent COVID-19 was sourced from the United States, Italy and Spain. The analysed material was cDNA or gDNA that came from T cells, B-cell-depleted T cells, or PBMCs.

Germline assignment: CDR1 LGHDT and CDR2 YNNKEL (reference sequence). Trimming took 1 base from V and 8 from J; bases not matched to a gene: 16. The CDR3 runs to 17 residues. Methods used by the authors: Reference gene primer amplification gave nucleated cell count estimates. The repertoire was sequenced with immunoSEQ multiplex PCR; TCRdb's copy has only in-frame clones and lacks some. That table gives V, J and clone size, and the DNA gave D and trimming. The profile shows some 130,000 clones, around 90% of them singletons. The chain uses TRBV3-1 (or the pseudogene TRBV3-2) and TRBJ1-2, with TRBD1 matching over 7 bases. The source of this sequence is a man between 45 and 60 years old with active COVID-19. The sample taken for sequencing was peripheral blood. The CDR3: CASSQGSSPDRVLGYTF. CDR3 nucleotides: TGTGCCAGCAGCCAAGGATCCTCCCCCGACAGGGTATTGGGCTACACCTTC.